This T cell receptor (beta chain) was profiled in a study of early T cells in non-severe SARS-CoV-2 infection. At the level of the study: With bulk RNA from unsorted whole blood as input, sequencing yielded unpaired chains.

TCRdb ran MiXCR on the 5' RACE reads and lists one entry per CDR3 protein. Among about 80,000 distinct CDR3 sequences, 5% were seen once, and the ten largest hold under 7.5%. There are 17 residues in the CDR3. Per the germline V gene, CDR1 is SEHNR and CDR2 is FQNEAQ (reference sequence). The J segment lost 5 bases and the V segment lost 5 bases, leaving 9 bases of the junction unmatched. This clonotype was recorded at least ten times. This rearrangement joins TRBV7-9 to TRBJ2-1; TRBD2 aligns across 13 bases. The TCR was taken from an adult who was a healthcare worker with PCR-confirmed SARS-CoV-2 infection or an uninfected control (not recorded which). The sample consisted of whole blood, taken at baseline. This chain's CDR3 is CASSPRATSGRDNEQFF. CDR3 nucleotide sequence: TGTGCCAGCAGCCCAAGGGCCACTAGCGGGAGGGACAATGAGCAGTTCTTC.